Each of the 25 T cell receptor beta chains below was sequenced from the same sample in a study of early T cells in non-severe SARS-CoV-2 infection. TCRdb called the 5' RACE reads again in MiXCR, with one record for every CDR3 protein. The sample consists of approximately 48,000 distinct CDR3 sequences, around 6% of them appearing once. This specimen consisted of whole blood, obtained at baseline. The receptors were sampled from an adult who was a healthcare worker with PCR-confirmed SARS-CoV-2 infection or an uninfected control (not recorded which).

V gene TRBV7-2 combines with J gene TRBJ2-7; D is perhaps TRBD1 or TRBD2 (5 bases each). Germline lookup yields CDR1 SGHTA and CDR2 FQGNSA. Trimming cost V 4 bases and J 6 bases, with 10 bases left between them. There are 12 residues in the CDR3. CDR3 region: CASSSGPREQYF. The CDR3 DNA follows: TGTGCCAGCAGCTCGGGACCCCGCGAGCAGTACTTC.

The genes are TRBV7-9 and TRBJ2-1; 8 nucleotides align to TRBD1. CDR3 length: 16 amino acids. Looked up from germline, CDR1 is SEHNR and CDR2 is FQNEAQ (reference sequence). The V gene end was trimmed by 6 bases and the J gene end by 0 bases; junction bases not matched to a gene: 7. The DNA of the CDR3 is TGTGCCAGCAGGCCTCTCACAGGGGGCTCCTACAATGAGCAGTTCTTC. Translating gives CASRPLTGGSYNEQFF. Complete variable domain (other parts from reference TRBV7-9 and TRBJ2-1): DTGVSQNPRHKITKRGQNVTFRCDPISEHNRLYWYRQTLGQGPEFLTYFQNEAQLEKSRLLSDRFSAERPKGSFSTLEIQRTEQGDSAMYLCASRPLTGGSYNEQFFGPGTRLTVL.

This clonotype was observed at least ten times. This chain joins TRBV12-3 or TRBV12-4 and TRBJ1-2, with a tentative D call TRBD1 (5 bases). V was pared by 7 bases and J by 1 base, with 13 bases between. The CDR3 totals 14 residues. The DNA for the CDR3 is TGTGCCAGCACCGTCATGACAGATAACTATGGCTACACCTTC. This codes for CASTVMTDNYGYTF.

This clonotype was recorded at least ten times. This chain connects TRBV7-6 to TRBJ1-3, with unresolved D. The CDR3 totals 15 residues. V was pared by 1 base and J by 2 bases, with 9 bases between. Germline CDR1 reads SGHVS; CDR2 reads FNYEAQ. The CDR3: CASSLGPAAGNTIYF. For the CDR3, the DNA is TGTGCCAGCAGCTTAGGACCCGCGGCTGGAAACACCATATATTTT. Based on the CDR3 plus reference TRBV7-6 and TRBJ1-3, the full variable domain is GAGVSQSPRYKVTKRGQDVALRCDPISGHVSLYWYRQALGQGPEFLTYFNYEAQQDKSGLPNDRFSAERPEGSISTLTIQRTEQRDSAMYRCASSLGPAAGNTIYFGEGSWLTVV.

In this sample, this clonotype turned up a few times. The chain carries TRBV28 and TRBJ1-1, with 11 bases aligning to TRBD1. The CDR3 contains 17 residues. Trimming cost V 6 bases and J 2 bases; bases outside gene matches: 11. The germline gives CDR1 MDHEN, CDR2 SYDVKM. The CDR3: CASRPSGTGGTNTEAFF. Written as DNA, the CDR3 is TGTGCCAGCAGACCCTCCGGGACAGGGGGAACTAACACTGAAGCTTTCTTT.

Ten or more counts support this clonotype. DNA of the CDR3: TGTGCCACCAGTGTGGGGACTGCCACCGGGGAGCTGTTTTTT. This codes for CATSVGTATGELFF. The gene calls are TRBV24-1 and TRBJ2-2; maybe TRBD2 (6 bases). Germline CDR1 reads KGHDR; CDR2 reads SFDVKD. Trimming left V 5 bases short and J 4 bases short, with 10 bases between. This CDR3 is built from 14 residues.

In this sample, this clonotype turned up many times. V is TRBV28 and J is TRBJ1-6; D not certain. The germline CDR1 and CDR2 sequences are MDHEN and SYDVKM. Trimming took off 3 bases at V and 4 bases at J, with 13 bases between the two ends. This CDR3 has 16 residues. Written as DNA, the CDR3 is TGTGCCAGCAGTTTCCGGGGTCGCCAGTATAATTCACCCCTCCACTTT. Its protein product is CASSFRGRQYNSPLHF. Full variable domain (outside the CDR3, taken from reference TRBV28 and TRBJ1-6): DVKVTQSSRYLVKRTGEKVFLECVQDMDHENMFWYRQDPGLGLRLIYFSYDVKMKEKGDIPEGYSVSREKKERFSLILESASTNQTSMYLCASSFRGRQYNSPLHFGNGTRLTVT.

This clonotype was counted at least ten times. J is TRBJ2-2 and V is TRBV5-1; 9 bases match TRBD1. Germline V gene data show CDR1 as SGHRS and CDR2 as YFSETQ. This CDR3 comprises 16 residues. Losses at the gene ends were 4 bases for V and 0 bases for J; bases not matched to a gene: 4. This CDR3 reads CASSPGQGPNTGELFF. In nucleotides, the CDR3 is TGCGCCAGCAGCCCGGGACAGGGTCCGAACACCGGGGAGCTGTTTTTT.

V is TRBV14 and J is TRBJ1-4; 8 positions match TRBD1. The CDR3 sequence is 15 residues long. V lost 3 bases and J lost 8; bases outside the gene matches: 8. The germline gives CDR1 SGHDN, CDR2 FVKESK. As DNA, the CDR3 is TGTGCCAGCAGCCACCCAAGGACAGGGAACGAAAAACTGTTTTTT. It translates to CASSHPRTGNEKLFF.

This clonotype showed up many times. This chain links TRBV7-9 with TRBJ2-7; the D gene is possibly TRBD2 (6 bases). Germline V gene data show CDR1 as SEHNR and CDR2 as FQNEAQ (reference sequence). The CDR3 totals 15 residues. V lost 5 bases and J 0 bases, leaving 14 bases between the germline ends. The CDR3 region is CASSRREAPSYEQYF. The CDR3 region has the DNA TGTGCCAGCAGCCGAAGGGAGGCCCCCTCCTACGAGCAGTACTTC.

This chain uses TRBV7-9 with TRBJ2-2; 7 bases fit TRBD2. The junction had 13 bases not matched to a gene; V was cut back by 11 bases and J by 7 bases. The germline V gene encodes CDR1 SEHNR and CDR2 FQNEAQ (reference sequence). The CDR3 consists of 14 residues. CDR3 nucleotides: TGTGCCTGCTCGGCGGGGGAAGGTGGCGGGGAGCTGTTTTTT. Translated, it gives CACSAGEGGGELFF.

This clonotype was recorded many times. This chain joins TRBV4-1 and TRBJ1-1, with D uncertain. CDR1 and CDR2 (germline): MGHRA, YSYEKL. The CDR3 extends over 13 amino acids. Between the trimmed V and J ends, which lost 1 base and 4 bases, there was a span of 7 bases. CDR3 sequence reads: CASSQVEGTEAFF. CDR3 bases: TGCGCCAGCAGCCAAGTGGAGGGCACTGAAGCTTTCTTT.

This clonotype was recorded at least ten times. J is TRBJ2-3 and V is TRBV7-2, with 11 bases that match TRBD2. Germline assignment: CDR1 SGHTA and CDR2 FQGNSA. This CDR3 has 13 residues. V dropped 11 bases and J dropped 6; count of bases not matched to a gene: 7. CDR3 nucleotide sequence: TGTGCCGGCCATAGCGGGGGGGGCGATACGCAGTATTTT. Translation gives CAGHSGGGDTQYF.

The gene calls are TRBV27 and TRBJ1-1; weak D call: TRBD1 (5 bases). V lost 2 bases to trimming and J lost 6 bases, with 13 bases between them. The CDR3 is 14 residues long. CDR1 is MNHEY and CDR2 is SMNVEV in the germline V gene (reference sequence). CDR3 nucleotide sequence: TGTGCCAGCAGTTTAAGGGGCCGCGGTCCTGAAGCTTTCTTT. Translating it yields CASSLRGRGPEAFF.

This clonotype has a count of ten or more. V gene TRBV28 combines with J gene TRBJ1-2; no reliable D call. The CDR3 consists of 18 residues. The V gene's germline CDR1 is MDHEN and CDR2 SYDVKM. The V and J ends lost 6 bases and 4 bases respectively, with 27 bases between them. The CDR3 loop is CASSLSGVSFEVGYGYTF. The CDR3, as DNA: TGTGCCAGCAGCCTTTCTGGGGTCTCTTTCGAAGTCGGCTATGGCTACACCTTC.

The rearrangement links TRBV20-1 to TRBJ2-3; no firm D call. The CDR3 consists of 16 residues. Looked up from germline, CDR1 is DFQATT and CDR2 is SNEGSKA (reference sequence). The V end was cut by 5 bases, the J end by 0 bases, with 18 bases between. CDR3 sequence reads: CSAHPTQSPSTDTQYF. DNA of the CDR3: TGCAGTGCTCACCCTACACAGTCCCCCAGCACAGATACGCAGTATTTT.

This clonotype showed up many times. The chain has TRBV6-2 or TRBV6-3 and TRBJ1-2; the D gene is possibly TRBD1 (6 bases). Germline-derived CDR1 and CDR2 are MNHEY and SVGEGT. V was clipped by 2 bases and J by 9 bases, with 13 bases between them. The CDR3 sequence is 13 residues long. CDR3 nucleotides: TGTGCCAGCAGTTACGGAGGGGGTGGAAGCTACACCTTC. This sequence encodes CASSYGGGGSYTF.

This clonotype was seen at least ten times. This sequence joins TRBV6-6 and TRBJ2-6; TRBD1 is a possible D gene (5 bases). This CDR3 comprises 14 residues. Germline V gene data show CDR1 as MNHNY and CDR2 as SVGAGI (reference sequence). Trimming shortened V by 10 bases and J by 0 bases, and 10 bases separated the two germline ends. The CDR3 nucleotides are TGTGCCATCTCCGACAGCTCTGGGGCCAACGTCCTGACTTTC. This codes for CAISDSSGANVLTF.

This clonotype was picked up many times. This CDR3 reads CASSLFGAGSQETQYF. The CDR3 DNA is TGTGCCAGCAGCTTATTCGGAGCGGGGAGCCAAGAGACCCAGTACTTC. The J gene is TRBJ2-5, the V gene TRBV7-2, with 7 positions matching TRBD2. V lost 2 bases and J lost 1; bases outside the gene matches: 7. There are 16 residues in the CDR3. Germline values: CDR1 SGHTA, CDR2 FQGNSA.

The rearrangement uses TRBV7-3 and TRBJ1-1; D is unresolved. The CDR3 is made up of 15 amino acids. CDR1 and CDR2 (germline): SGHTA, FQGTGA. Trimming took off 0 bases at V and 1 base at J, with 9 bases between the two ends. The CDR3 loop reads CASSLTPSANTEAFF. CDR3 DNA sequence: TGTGCCAGCAGCTTAACGCCGTCAGCGAACACTGAAGCTTTCTTT.

This clonotype was counted at least ten times. The junction differs from germline at one of its ends, possibly a read error. This CDR3 reads CASSLQGGSTIYF. CDR3 coding DNA: TGTGCCAGCAGCCTTCAGGGAGGAAGCACCATATATTTT. The chain links TRBV7-2 to TRBJ1-3, with D possibly TRBD1 on 5 matching bases. Per the germline V gene, CDR1 is SGHTA and CDR2 is FQGNSA. The CDR3 has 13 amino acids.

This clonotype was seen at least ten times. The gene calls are TRBV3-1 and TRBJ2-7, with D perhaps matching TRBD2 (5 bases). This CDR3 is 16 amino acids long. The V end was cut by 1 base, the J end by 5 bases, with 18 bases between. Germline loops: CDR1 LGHDT, CDR2 YNNKEL (reference sequence). For the CDR3, the DNA is TGTGCCAGCAGCCAAGTACCTGTACTAGGCTTCCACGAGCAGTACTTC. Its translation: CASSQVPVLGFHEQYF.

This clonotype occurred many times. The chain recombines TRBV11-3 with TRBJ2-7, with D unresolved. Trimming took 3 bases from V and 1 from J, leaving 7 bases between them. Germline CDR1 SGHNT, CDR2 YENEEA. The CDR3 sequence is 13 residues long. The CDR3 nucleotides are TGTGCCAGCAGCTTTGCACGGTCCTACGAGCAGTACTTC. Translating gives CASSFARSYEQYF.

There are many counts of this clonotype. The chain joins TRBV5-1 to TRBJ2-3; 7 bases align to TRBD1. V shed 5 bases, J shed 4 bases, and the junction held 7 bases outside the gene matches. In germline, CDR1 is SGHRS, CDR2 YFSETQ. The CDR3 sequence is 14 residues long. DNA for the CDR3: TGCGCCAGCAGGCCCCAGGGGGTCTCAGATACGCAGTATTTT. Encoded protein: CASRPQGVSDTQYF.

This clonotype was seen repeatedly, ten times or more. The chain is built from TRBV18 and TRBJ2-7; D is unclear. CDR1 is KGHSH and CDR2 is LQKENI in the germline V gene. V was pared by 3 bases and J by 0 bases, with 12 bases between. The CDR3 length is 15 residues. DNA of the CDR3: TGTGCCAGCTCACCTCCTGGGCGGAACTCCTACGAGCAGTACTTC. It specifies CASSPPGRNSYEQYF.